Given below is one T cell receptor beta chain in context. Its antigen remains unidentified. This entry is derived from a study of cytomegalovirus exposure and HLA in healthy donors. Looking at the study overall: The platform used for the 120 or so validation repertoires matched that of the 500 to 850 first-cohort repertoires, a later analysis reported.

TCRdb's copy holds only in-frame clones and misses some; the assay was immunoSEQ multiplex PCR. Of about 280,000 clones listed, 88% were seen once; the top ten hold approximately 0.9%. V lost 4 bases and J lost 8, with 20 bases in between. The germline V gene encodes CDR1 SQVTM and CDR2 ANQGSEA. This CDR3 comprises 14 residues. Study-wide results and caveats: Researchers counted roughly 150 TCR beta chains as cytomegalovirus-associated. Cytomegalovirus status, reportedly, was diagnosed with high specificity and sensitivity by the classifier.

The material sequenced was PBMCs. J is TRBJ1-1 and V is TRBV29-1; D gene uncertain. The clonotype comes from a woman aged 18-29 years in good health and CMV-seronegative. The CDR3 coding sequence is TGCAGCGTTGCGTCGGATGGAGTAAGAAGGGAAGCTTTCTTT. This encodes CSVASDGVRREAFF. The entire variable domain, with the rest obtained from reference TRBV29-1 and TRBJ1-1, is as follows: SAVISQKPSRDICQRGTSLTIQCQVDSQVTMMFWYRQQPGQSLTLIATANQGSEATYESGFVIDKFPISRPNLTFSTLTVSNMSPEDSSIYLCSVASDGVRREAFFGQGTRLTVV.